This T cell receptor beta chain was documented in a study of Tregs in tolerant kidney transplant recipients. Study in general: Related graft donors supplied nonmyeloablative bone marrow transplants, and mixed chimerism was transient.

Thawed PBMCs were FACS-sorted into unstimulated CD4+CD25+CD127- regulatory T cells, CD4+CD25- non-regulatory cells, CD4 and CD8 cells. Produced via immunoSEQ multiplex PCR; TCRdb's table is partial and in-frame only. The record lists tens of thousands of clones, of which the ten most abundant hold about 8%. Trimming took off 0 bases at V and 1 base at J, with 13 bases between the two ends. Germline lookup yields CDR1 DFQATT and CDR2 SNEGSKA (reference sequence). The CDR3 is 15 residues long. As for this clone: Its target is unknown. The CDR3 end lies 3 residues beyond the end of the read and is filled in from the germline J gene.

Study-wide results and limits: Expanding Tregs on activated donor B cells appeared to best identify donor-specific TCRbeta clones. Donor-specific Treg expansion exceeded global Treg expansion in tolerant patients, suggesting antigen drive.

The clonotype originates from a human donor who received a combined kidney and bone marrow transplant. The chain employs TRBV20-1 and TRBJ2-7; D is ambiguous. The sequenced sample was CD8+ T cells from blood, obtained before the transplant. CDR3 sequence reads: CSARDVDLRSYEQYF. CDR3 bases read: TGCAGTGCTAGAGACGTCGACCTCAGGTCCTACGAG.